This TCR beta chain derives from a study of early T cells in non-severe SARS-CoV-2 infection. This clonotype was found many times. Each CDR3 protein is one row after TCRdb ran MiXCR on the 5' RACE reads. The data hold fewer than 85,000 distinct CDR3 sequences, with approximately 13% observed a single time. V lost 0 bases, J lost 4 bases, and 7 bases lay in between. The CDR3 totals 14 residues. The germline V gene encodes CDR1 SGHDT and CDR2 YYEEEE. This chain joins TRBV5-6 and TRBJ2-2, with D unclear. The origin of this receptor is an adult who was a healthcare worker with PCR-confirmed SARS-CoV-2 infection or an uninfected control (not recorded which). Specimen: whole blood. CDR3 coding DNA: TGTGCCAGCAGCTTGGGAGTAGGCACCGGGGAGCTGTTTTTT. It yields the protein CASSLGVGTGELFF.